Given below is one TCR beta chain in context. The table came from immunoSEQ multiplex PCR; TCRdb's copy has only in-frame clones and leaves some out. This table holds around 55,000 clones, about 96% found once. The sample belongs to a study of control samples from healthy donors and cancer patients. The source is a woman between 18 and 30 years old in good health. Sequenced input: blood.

CDR3 DNA sequence: TGTGCCAGCAGCTTCGTCTCCAATGAGCAGTTCTTC. Encoded protein: CASSFVSNEQFF. V and J are TRBV5-6 and TRBJ2-1; D ambiguous. Germline V gene lookup returns CDR1 SGHDT and CDR2 YYEEEE. Trimming stripped 2 bases from V and 6 bases from J, with 6 bases between. CDR3 length equals 12 residues.